This entry is about one T cell receptor (beta chain). Its antigen remains undetermined. The record has no base qualities; no much larger clone is one base away. These data originate in a study of tumor-infiltrating lymphocytes in oesophageal squamous cell carcinoma (dated by TCRdb to the mid-2010s). Counted from cysteine to phenylalanine, this CDR3 has 12 amino acids. The only DNA kept is the CDR3, 36 bases in frame from the first base. The germline V gene encodes CDR1 MNHEY and CDR2 SVGEGT. Library construction relied on PCR. TCRdb records Illumina HiSeq 2000 as the sequencer. In TCRdb, the public reads were trimmed at Q25 with fastp and aligned with MiXCR, with productive beta chains retained. Identical CDR3 proteins give one entry, which carries the most common genes and DNA. The table for this sample lists about 19,000 distinct CDR3 sequences; around 41% of them were counted only once. In total, the top ten clones hold approximately 41% of the sample.

The receptor chain draws on TRBV6-2 or TRBV6-3 and TRBJ2-4; no D gene can be assigned with confidence. The J call is uncertain, as TRBJ2-1 better fits the DNA end. The source of this sequence is a male donor with esophageal squamous cell carcinoma. Specimen: esophageal tumor tissue. The encoded CDR3 is CASSRLNNEQFF. Here is the DNA: TGTGCCAGCAGCCGATTAAACAATGAGCAGTTCTTC.